The 24 T cell receptor beta chains below all came from one sample that was sequenced in a study of cytomegalovirus exposure and HLA in healthy donors (dated 2017 in TCRdb). The protocol used for the library was the immunoSEQ multiplex PCR assay. For the multiplex PCR, a mixture combining 60 forward primers for TCR Vbeta segments and 13 reverse primers for TCR Jbeta segments was used. TCRdb obtained this table from immuneACCESS and retained in-frame rearrangements with V and J assigned. These tables miss some clones; where compared with another copy, unresolved V genes account for less than half of the shortfall, and the remainder is unexplained. Present in this sample are fewer than 200,000 clones, around 81% of which were seen just once. Roughly 2% of the sample goes to the ten largest clones. Input material: PBMCs. These receptors came from a woman younger than 45 in good health and CMV-seronegative.

The chain carries TRBV4-3 and TRBJ2-7, with D perhaps matching TRBD2 (6 bases). The CDR3 contains 13 residues. The V and J ends lost 0 bases and 6 bases respectively, with 9 bases between them. Germline V CDR1 and CDR2: LGHNA, YSLEER. The CDR3 protein is CASSQDGGSEQYF. The CDR3 coding sequence is TGCGCCAGCAGCCAAGATGGGGGGTCCGAGCAGTACTTC.

The rearrangement uses TRBV27 and TRBJ1-2; weak D call: TRBD1 (5 bases). The germline gives CDR1 MNHEY, CDR2 SMNVEV (reference sequence). This CDR3 region has 13 residues. V was shortened by 2 bases and J by 8 bases, with 12 bases between the two germline ends. In DNA, the CDR3 is TGTGCCAGCAGTTTAGTGGGGGGGGAGGGCTACACCTTC. Its protein product is CASSLVGGEGYTF.

The CDR3 sequence: CASTPNPSSGGTQYF. CDR3 nucleotide sequence: TGTGCCAGTACGCCCAACCCTAGCTCCGGGGGTACGCAGTATTTT. The chain uses TRBV19 and TRBJ2-3; TRBD2 is a possible D gene (6 bases). Germline V lookup: CDR1 LNHDA, CDR2 SQIVND (reference sequence). The CDR3 extends over 15 amino acids. The germline V and J ends were trimmed by 7 bases and 8 bases, with 22 bases remaining between them.

The J gene is TRBJ2-1, the V gene TRBV7-9; 11 nucleotides agree with TRBD2. Losses at the gene ends were 5 bases for V and 0 bases for J; bases not matched to a gene: 9. This CDR3 comprises 18 residues. Per the germline V gene, CDR1 is SEHNR and CDR2 is FQNEAQ (reference sequence). The chain's CDR3 is CASSPGLAGPSSYNEQFF. The CDR3 region has the DNA TGTGCCAGCAGCCCTGGACTAGCGGGCCCCAGCTCCTACAATGAGCAGTTCTTC.

This chain joins TRBV6-5 and TRBJ1-5; TRBD1 matches 9 bases. The CDR3 extends over 14 amino acids. V trimming: 4 bases; J trimming: 5 bases; junction bases outside the gene matches: 3. Germline CDR1 and CDR2: MNHEY and SVGAGI. CDR3 loop: CASSSGQGYQPQHF. The CDR3 DNA is TGTGCCAGCAGTTCCGGACAGGGGTATCAGCCCCAGCATTTT.

The chain uses TRBV5-4 and TRBJ2-5, with 11 bases identical to TRBD2. The CDR3 totals 13 residues. The junction had 5 bases not matched to a gene; V was cut back by 6 bases and J by 7 bases. Per germline, CDR1 SGHNT and CDR2 YYREEE (reference sequence). CDR3 nucleotide sequence: TGTGCCAGCAACCCAGGGACTAGCGGGACCCAGTACTTC. Translating it yields CASNPGTSGTQYF.

The chain joins TRBV7-9 to TRBJ2-6, with TRBD2 identical over 7 bases. This CDR3 spans 15 amino acids. The junction had 4 bases not matched to a gene; V was cut back by 8 bases and J by 0 bases. From germline, CDR1 is SEHNR and CDR2 FQNEAQ (reference sequence). The CDR3 loop reads CASGAGVSGANVLTF. CDR3 sequence (DNA): TGTGCCAGCGGGGCGGGAGTCTCTGGGGCCAACGTCCTGACTTTC.

The chain uses TRBV6-5 and TRBJ1-5; 7 bases map to TRBD1. The germline gives CDR1 MNHEY, CDR2 SVGAGI. Unmatched junction bases numbered 5, after V lost 5 bases and J lost 4 bases. CDR3 length equals 14 residues. The CDR3 DNA follows: TGTGCCAGCAGTGAGGACAGGAGAAATCAGCCCCAGCATTTT. This encodes CASSEDRRNQPQHF.

The V gene is TRBV19, the J gene TRBJ2-7; TRBD1 matches at 9 bases. Germline values: CDR1 LNHDA, CDR2 SQIVND (reference sequence). The CDR3 has 15 residues. Germline trimming cut 0 bases from V and 3 bases from J; bases unmatched to any gene: 3. The CDR3 DNA reads TGTGCCAGTAGTATAGACGGGACAGGGCGCTACGAGCAGTACTTC. Translated, it gives CASSIDGTGRYEQYF.

The CDR3 DNA reads as TGCGCCAGCAGCCAAGACCCGCGGCGAACCGGGGAGCTGTTTTTT. Its translation is CASSQDPRRTGELFF. The rearrangement links TRBV4-3 to TRBJ2-2; unclear D gene. The germline V gene encodes CDR1 LGHNA and CDR2 YSLEER. This CDR3 comprises 15 residues. Deletions cut 0 bases from V and 5 bases from J, with 10 bases between.

J is TRBJ1-1 and V is TRBV4-3, with D possibly TRBD1 on 5 matching bases. This CDR3 contains 15 residues. The germline V gene has CDR1 LGHNA and CDR2 YSLEER. The V and J ends lost 0 bases and 2 bases respectively, with 10 bases between them. CDR3 in amino acids: CASSQEGGANTEAFF. The CDR3 DNA reads as TGCGCCAGCAGCCAAGAGGGCGGGGCTAACACTGAAGCTTTCTTT.

The J gene is TRBJ2-3, the V gene TRBV4-3; the D gene is possibly TRBD1 (7 bases). V lost 0 bases and J 3 bases, leaving 13 bases between the germline ends. This CDR3 has 16 residues. The germline V gene encodes CDR1 LGHNA and CDR2 YSLEER. CDR3 in amino acids: CASSQDAGGGTDTQYF. DNA for the CDR3: TGCGCCAGCAGCCAAGATGCAGGGGGAGGTACAGATACGCAGTATTTT.

As concerns this clone: Other DNA sequences in this sample translate to the same CDR3. This sequence joins TRBV19 and TRBJ2-5; 8 nucleotides agree with TRBD1. V shed 3 bases and J 5 bases; nucleotides not matched to a gene: 5. The CDR3 loop spans 14 amino acids. The germline gives CDR1 LNHDA, CDR2 SQIVND (reference sequence). CDR3 sequence (DNA): TGTGCCAGTAGTATTGGACAGGGACGGGAGACCCAGTACTTC. It yields the protein CASSIGQGRETQYF.

This clone was counted a few times. A junction boundary mismatches the germline segment, possibly from a read error. This sequence joins TRBV7-9 and TRBJ1-6, with 8 bases aligning to TRBD1. The CDR3 runs 16 residues. CDR1 is SEHNR and CDR2 is FQNEAQ in the germline V gene (reference sequence). The CDR3 DNA sequence: TGTTCCAGCAGGAGCGGACAGGGCTCCTATAATTCACCCCTCCACTTT. Translation gives CSSRSGQGSYNSPLHF.

With respect to this clone: The sample contains more than one DNA sequence encoding this CDR3. This chain connects TRBV5-1 to TRBJ1-5; the match to TRBD1 covers 10 bases. The length of the CDR3 is 14 residues. The V gene's germline CDR1 is SGHRS and CDR2 YFSETQ. V was clipped by 4 bases and J by 5 bases; unmatched bases: 3. The CDR3 nucleotides are TGCGCCAGCAGCCCCGGACAGGGGGATCAGCCCCAGCATTTT. This gives the protein CASSPGQGDQPQHF.

This chain joins TRBV4-3 and TRBJ2-1; 9 nucleotides align to TRBD1. After removal of 4 bases from V and 3 bases from J, the junction contained 10 bases not matched to a gene. This CDR3 is 17 amino acids long. Per the germline V gene, CDR1 is LGHNA and CDR2 is YSLEER. The CDR3 DNA reads TGCGCCAGCAGCCCTTACATCCAGACAGGGGGCTACAATGAGCAGTTCTTC. Its protein is CASSPYIQTGGYNEQFF.

The gene calls are TRBV2 and TRBJ2-2, with D perhaps matching TRBD2 (6 bases). Between the trimmed V and J ends, which lost 4 bases and 0 bases, there was a span of 15 bases. The germline V gene has CDR1 SNHLY and CDR2 FYNNEI. There are 17 residues in the CDR3. In nucleotides, the CDR3 is TGTGCCAGCAGTGGTAAGGTCGGGAGCCCGAACACCGGGGAGCTGTTTTTT. Protein: CASSGKVGSPNTGELFF.

J is TRBJ2-2 and V is TRBV19; 7 bases line up with TRBD2. Germline loops: CDR1 LNHDA, CDR2 SQIVND (reference sequence). The V segment lost 1 base and the J segment 6 bases; nucleotides outside the gene matches: 5. This CDR3 is 15 amino acids long. For the CDR3, the DNA is TGTGCCAGTAGTATAGCAGGACTAGGGGCCGGGGAGCTGTTTTTT. The encoded protein is CASSIAGLGAGELFF. Full variable domain (remainder filled in from reference TRBV19 and TRBJ2-2): DGGITQSPKYLFRKEGQNVTLSCEQNLNHDAMYWYRQDPGQGLRLIYYSQIVNDFQKGDIAEGYSVSREKKESFPLTVTSAQKNPTAFYLCASSIAGLGAGELFFGEGSRLTVL.

J is TRBJ1-1 and V is TRBV28; TRBD1 matches at 8 bases. Germline loops: CDR1 MDHEN, CDR2 SYDVKM. Trimming cost V 3 bases and J 2 bases; bases outside gene matches: 8. CDR3 length: 16 amino acids. CDR3 bases: TGTGCCAGCAGTTTGTACCGGGACAGGTTTAACACTGAAGCTTTCTTT. Protein product: CASSLYRDRFNTEAFF.

This clone has a single count. This chain links TRBV11-3 with TRBJ2-3; TRBD2 is a possible D gene (6 bases). Trimming stripped 5 bases from V and 0 bases from J, with 12 bases between. This CDR3 has 15 residues. Per the germline V gene, CDR1 is SGHNT and CDR2 is YENEEA. CDR3 sequence reads: CASSGGRGSTDTQYF. The CDR3 bases are TGTGCCAGCAGCGGAGGCCGGGGGAGCACAGATACGCAGTATTTT.

A few counts support this clone. The chain is built from TRBV7-2 and TRBJ1-4, with 7 bases identical to TRBD1. Germline trimming cut 4 bases from V and 8 bases from J; bases unmatched to any gene: 10. Germline values: CDR1 SGHTA, CDR2 FQGNSA. The CDR3 has 15 residues. CDR3 sequence reads: CASSSTRGQSEKLFF. The CDR3 bases are TGTGCCAGCAGCTCCACCAGGGGACAGAGCGAAAAACTGTTTTTT.

This clone has only a few counts. The rearrangement links TRBV29-1 to TRBJ2-3, with 8 bases identical to TRBD1. This CDR3 spans 14 amino acids. The germline V gene has CDR1 SQVTM and CDR2 ANQGSEA. The V gene end was trimmed by 3 bases and the J gene end by 3 bases; junction bases not matched to a gene: 5. The CDR3 protein is CSVDSQGATDTQYF. The CDR3 DNA is TGCAGCGTTGATTCGCAGGGGGCGACAGATACGCAGTATTTT.

The chain links TRBV27 to TRBJ2-7; tentatively, D is TRBD2 (5 bases). Germline lookup yields CDR1 MNHEY and CDR2 SMNVEV (reference sequence). Between the trimmed V and J ends, which lost 0 bases and 2 bases, there was a span of 14 bases. This CDR3 is built from 16 residues. The CDR3 sequence: CASSLSLGEAAYEQYF. CDR3 nucleotide sequence: TGTGCCAGCAGTTTATCCCTAGGAGAAGCGGCCTACGAGCAGTACTTC.

V usage is TRBV19 and J usage is TRBJ1-1; D unclear. Deletions cut 7 bases from V and 2 bases from J, with 5 bases between. This CDR3 comprises 11 residues. Germline CDR1 and CDR2: LNHDA and SQIVND (reference sequence). In DNA form, the CDR3 reads TGTGCCAGTAAACTTAACACTGAAGCTTTCTTT. This codes for CASKLNTEAFF.